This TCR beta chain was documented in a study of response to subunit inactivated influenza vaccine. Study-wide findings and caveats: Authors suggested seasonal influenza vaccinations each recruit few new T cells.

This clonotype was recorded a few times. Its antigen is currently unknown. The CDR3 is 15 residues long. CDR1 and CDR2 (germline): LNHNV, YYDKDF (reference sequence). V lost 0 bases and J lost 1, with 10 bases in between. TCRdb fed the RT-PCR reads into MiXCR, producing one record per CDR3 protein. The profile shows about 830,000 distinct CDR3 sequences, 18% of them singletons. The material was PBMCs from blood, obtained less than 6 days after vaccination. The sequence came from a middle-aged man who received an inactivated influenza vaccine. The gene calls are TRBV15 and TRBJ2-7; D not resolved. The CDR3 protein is CATSRDPLGSYEQYF. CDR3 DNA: TGTGCCACCAGCAGAGATCCTTTAGGGTCCTACGAGCAGTACTTC.